The present TCR beta chain was sequenced within a study of cytomegalovirus exposure and HLA in healthy donors. Notes on the study in general: Most TCR sequences were rare, but some public TCRs occurred in many donors. That first-cohort TCR clusters tended to co-occur in the 95 to 150 validation repertoires was found in a later analysis.

The repertoire was sequenced with immunoSEQ multiplex PCR; TCRdb's copy has only in-frame clones and lacks some. The table shows roughly 84,000 clones, with just over 90% occurring only once. The germline V gene has CDR1 SGHNT and CDR2 YYREEE (reference sequence). CDR3 length: 18 residues. V shed 5 bases and J shed 2 bases, with 20 bases lying between them. This clone was detected once. Its cognate antigen is unknown. This sequence originates from a man aged 30-40 years in good health and CMV-seronegative. The chain carries TRBV5-4 and TRBJ2-6; D might be TRBD1 (7 bases). The specimen was PBMCs. As DNA, the CDR3 is TGTGCCAGCAGATCAATCGGGGGACAGATAACTGGGGCCAACGTCCTGACTTTC. Its translation is CASRSIGGQITGANVLTF.